This TCR beta chain was documented in a study of T cells after yellow fever vaccination. Whole-study findings and limits: Some clonotypes, a small share, were shared between CD4 and CD8 compartments. Although the secondary response was weaker, it peaked faster, at day 5 versus 15.

This clonotype occurred many times. Its antigen remains unidentified. This CDR3 is 12 amino acids long. The V and J ends lost 9 bases and 4 bases, in that order; junction bases with no gene match: 5. The germline gives CDR1 SGHTA, CDR2 FQGNSA. UMIs and a universal primer site were added when TCR cDNA was made by 5'RACE template switching. TCRdb reprocessed the 5' RACE reads with MiXCR, giving one entry per CDR3 protein. Of about 74,000 distinct CDR3 sequences in the sample, about 6.6% were seen once. The sequence was obtained from a man aged 18 to 35 who received the YFV17D yellow fever vaccine. The source was CD8+ T cells sorted from PBMCs, collected 5 days after the first yellow fever vaccination. This chain links TRBV7-2 with TRBJ1-2, with TRBD1 matching over 7 bases. CDR3 DNA: TGTGCCAGTCAGGGGGACGGCTATGGCTACACCTTC. It yields the protein CASQGDGYGYTF.